The sample holds a few counts of the clone carrying this T cell receptor (beta chain). Antigen unknown. Unique molecular identifiers were carried by the TCR beta cDNA libraries. The T cell input of roughly 0.9 to 11 million gave approximately 460,000 cDNA molecules. Each CDR3 protein is one row after TCRdb ran MiXCR on the PCR reads. In the table there are a few hundred thousand distinct CDR3 sequences, around 40% of which are singletons. This sample stems from a study of post-analysis software for immune sequencing data. Study-wide results and limits: Among roughly five TRBV segments more frequent in patients than controls were TRBV5-6, TRBV5-1 and TRBV20-1. Batch-mates among the samples co-clustered strongly by F measure. When compared against controls, multiple sclerosis patients showed significantly lower normalized Chao1 diversity.

The CDR3 is 12 residues long. In germline, CDR1 is SQVTM, CDR2 ANQGSEA. The V end was cut by 4 bases, the J end by 4 bases, with 10 bases between. The chain joins TRBV29-1 to TRBJ1-2; D is undetermined. This receptor was obtained from a girl aged 10 to 17 with multiple sclerosis. What was sequenced was blood. CDR3 bases: TGCAGCGTTGCGACATCCCTCTATGGCTACACCTTC. It specifies CSVATSLYGYTF.